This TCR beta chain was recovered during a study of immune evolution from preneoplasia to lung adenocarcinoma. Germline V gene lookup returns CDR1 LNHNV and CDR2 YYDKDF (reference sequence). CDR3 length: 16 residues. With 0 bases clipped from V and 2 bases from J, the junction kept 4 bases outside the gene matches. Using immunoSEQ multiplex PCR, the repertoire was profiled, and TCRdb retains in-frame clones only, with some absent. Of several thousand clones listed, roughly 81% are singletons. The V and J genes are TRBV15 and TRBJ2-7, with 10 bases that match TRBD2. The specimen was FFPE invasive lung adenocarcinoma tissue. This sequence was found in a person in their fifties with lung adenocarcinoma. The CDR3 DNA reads TGTGCCACCAGCAGAGATCGAAGCGGGAGGGCCTACGAGCAGTACTTC. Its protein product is CATSRDRSGRAYEQYF.